This T cell receptor (beta chain) appears in the sequencing data of a study of tumor-infiltrating lymphocytes in localized non-small cell lung cancer. Study-wide background: Tumor tissue and non-adjacent uninvolved lung came from each patient.

Study-wide points: Recurrence-free survival showed no association with tumor T-cell fraction. Not all patients were TCR sequenced, owing to tissue quantity. No T-cell fraction difference was seen between IM1 and IM2 tumors.

Germline CDR1 reads SGDLS; CDR2 reads YYNGEE. This CDR3 comprises 15 residues. V gave up 4 bases and J gave up 1 base; unmatched junction bases: 6. Repertoires were generated with immunoSEQ multiplex PCR, while TCRdb's copy carries only in-frame clones and drops some. There are tens of thousands of clones in the sample; 70% to 90% occur only once, and about 2% lies in the top ten. Of note for this clone: Its target is not known.

The sequence derives from a human donor with non-small cell lung cancer. The chain employs TRBV9 and TRBJ1-1; 8 positions agree with TRBD1. Sequencing was performed on lung tumor tissue. DNA for the CDR3: TGTGCCAGCAGCCCCCAGGGACAGGAGAACACTGAAGCTTTCTTT. The encoded protein is CASSPQGQENTEAFF.